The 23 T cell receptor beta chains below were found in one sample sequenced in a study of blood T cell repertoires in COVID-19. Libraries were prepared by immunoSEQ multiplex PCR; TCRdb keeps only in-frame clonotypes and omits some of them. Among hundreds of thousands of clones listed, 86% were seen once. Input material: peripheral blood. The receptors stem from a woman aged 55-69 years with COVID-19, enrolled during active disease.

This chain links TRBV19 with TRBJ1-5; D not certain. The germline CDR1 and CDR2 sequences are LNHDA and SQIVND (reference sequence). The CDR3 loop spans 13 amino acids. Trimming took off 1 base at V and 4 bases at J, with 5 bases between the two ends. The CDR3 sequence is CASSIAVNQPQHF. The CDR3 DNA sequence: TGTGCCAGTAGTATAGCTGTAAATCAGCCCCAGCATTTT.

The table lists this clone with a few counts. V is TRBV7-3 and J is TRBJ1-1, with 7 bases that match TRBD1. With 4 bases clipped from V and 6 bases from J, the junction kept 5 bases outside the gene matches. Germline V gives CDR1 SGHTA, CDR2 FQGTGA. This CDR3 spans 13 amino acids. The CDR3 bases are TGTGCCAGCAGCTCTCGGACAGGCTCTGAAGCTTTCTTT. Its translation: CASSSRTGSEAFF.

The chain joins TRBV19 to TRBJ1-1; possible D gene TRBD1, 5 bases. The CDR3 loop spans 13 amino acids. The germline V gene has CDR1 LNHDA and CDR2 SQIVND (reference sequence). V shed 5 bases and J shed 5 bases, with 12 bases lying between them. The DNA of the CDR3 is TGTGCCAGTAGTTATTTCGGGGGAACTGAAGCTTTCTTT. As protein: CASSYFGGTEAFF. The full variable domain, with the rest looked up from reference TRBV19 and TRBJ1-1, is DGGITQSPKYLFRKEGQNVTLSCEQNLNHDAMYWYRQDPGQGLRLIYYSQIVNDFQKGDIAEGYSVSREKKESFPLTVTSAQKNPTAFYLCASSYFGGTEAFFGQGTRLTVV.

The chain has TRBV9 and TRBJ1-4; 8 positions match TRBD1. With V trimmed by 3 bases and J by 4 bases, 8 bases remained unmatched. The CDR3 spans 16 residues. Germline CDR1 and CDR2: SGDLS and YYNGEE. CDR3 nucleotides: TGTGCCAGCAGCGCTGGGACAGGAGTAAGTAATGAAAAACTGTTTTTT. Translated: CASSAGTGVSNEKLFF.

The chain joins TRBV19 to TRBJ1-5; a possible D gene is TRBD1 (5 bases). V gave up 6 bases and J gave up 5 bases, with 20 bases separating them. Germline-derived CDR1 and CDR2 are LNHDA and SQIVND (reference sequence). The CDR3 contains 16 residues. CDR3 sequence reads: CASSLVPRGPDQPQHF. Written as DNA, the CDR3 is TGTGCCAGTAGCCTCGTCCCGCGGGGACCGGATCAGCCCCAGCATTTT.

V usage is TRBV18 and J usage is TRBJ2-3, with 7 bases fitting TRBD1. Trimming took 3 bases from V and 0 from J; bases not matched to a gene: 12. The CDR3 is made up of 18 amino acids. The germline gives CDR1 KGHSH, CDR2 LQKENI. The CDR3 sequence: CASSPLSPGQSSTDTQYF. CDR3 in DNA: TGTGCCAGCTCACCTCTCTCCCCGGGACAGTCTAGCACAGATACGCAGTATTTT.

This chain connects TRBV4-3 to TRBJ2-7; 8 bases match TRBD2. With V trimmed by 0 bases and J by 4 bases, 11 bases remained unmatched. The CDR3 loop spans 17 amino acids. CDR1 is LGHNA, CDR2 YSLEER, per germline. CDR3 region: CASSQEAERGGGYEQYF. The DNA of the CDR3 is TGCGCCAGCAGCCAAGAGGCGGAACGGGGGGGCGGTTACGAGCAGTACTTC.

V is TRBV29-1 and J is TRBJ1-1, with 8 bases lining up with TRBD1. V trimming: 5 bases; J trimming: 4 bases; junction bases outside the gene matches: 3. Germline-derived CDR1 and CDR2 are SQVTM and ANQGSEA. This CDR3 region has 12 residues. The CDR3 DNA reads TGCAGCGTTACAACAGGGGGCACTGAAGCTTTCTTT. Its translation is CSVTTGGTEAFF.

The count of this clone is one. The CDR3 loop reads CASSLYRAVGETQYF. The CDR3 DNA follows: TGTGCCAGCAGTCTATACAGGGCGGTAGGAGAGACCCAGTACTTC. The rearrangement uses TRBV27 and TRBJ2-5, with D possibly TRBD1 on 6 matching bases. V was clipped by 5 bases and J by 4 bases, with 17 bases between them. This CDR3 is 15 amino acids long. Germline CDR1 MNHEY, CDR2 SMNVEV (reference sequence).

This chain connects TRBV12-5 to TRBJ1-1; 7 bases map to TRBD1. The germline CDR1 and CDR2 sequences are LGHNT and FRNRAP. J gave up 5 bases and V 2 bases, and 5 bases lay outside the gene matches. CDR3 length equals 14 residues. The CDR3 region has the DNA TGTGCTAGTGGTTTGAGACAGGGAGGAACTGAAGCTTTCTTT. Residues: CASGLRQGGTEAFF.

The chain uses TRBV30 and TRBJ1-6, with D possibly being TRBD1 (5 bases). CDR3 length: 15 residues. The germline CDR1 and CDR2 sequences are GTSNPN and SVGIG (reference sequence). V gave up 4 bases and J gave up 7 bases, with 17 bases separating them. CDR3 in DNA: TGTGCCTGGACTACCCACACAGCAGGGAATTCACCCCTCCACTTT. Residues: CAWTTHTAGNSPLHF.

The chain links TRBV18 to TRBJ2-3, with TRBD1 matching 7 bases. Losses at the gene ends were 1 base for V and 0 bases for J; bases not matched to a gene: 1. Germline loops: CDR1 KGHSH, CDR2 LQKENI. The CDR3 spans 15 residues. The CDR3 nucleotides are TGTGCCAGCTCACCACAGGGGGCTAGCACAGATACGCAGTATTTT. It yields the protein CASSPQGASTDTQYF.

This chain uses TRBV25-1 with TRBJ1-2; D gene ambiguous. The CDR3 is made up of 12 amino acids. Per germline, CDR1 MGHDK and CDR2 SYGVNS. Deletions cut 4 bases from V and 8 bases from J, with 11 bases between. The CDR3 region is CASSGRVGGYTF. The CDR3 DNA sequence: TGTGCCAGCAGTGGCCGGGTCGGGGGCTACACCTTC.

The CDR3 DNA is TGTGCCAGCAGCTCGCCCGGGGTTGGGGAGACAGGGACCCCCTACGAGCAGTACTTC. This encodes CASSSPGVGETGTPYEQYF. This chain uses TRBV7-8 with TRBJ2-7; 7 bases are a match to TRBD1. J lost 2 bases, V lost 4 bases, and 20 bases had no gene match. Germline CDR1 reads SGHVS; CDR2 reads FQNEAQ. The CDR3 runs 19 residues.

This CDR3 is CASSLAGGFNSPLHF. CDR3 DNA sequence: TGTGCCAGCAGCTTGGCCGGGGGGTTTAATTCACCCCTCCACTTT. This chain joins TRBV5-5 and TRBJ1-6; TRBD1 is a possible D gene (5 bases). The V and J ends lost 0 bases and 6 bases respectively, with 10 bases between them. Germline-derived CDR1 and CDR2 are SGHKS and YYEKEE (reference sequence). The CDR3 consists of 15 residues.

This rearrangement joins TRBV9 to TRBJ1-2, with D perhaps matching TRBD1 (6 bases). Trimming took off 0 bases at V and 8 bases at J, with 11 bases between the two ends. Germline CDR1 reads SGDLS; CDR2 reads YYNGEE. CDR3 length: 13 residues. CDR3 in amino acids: CASSVGAGDGYTF. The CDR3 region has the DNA TGTGCCAGCAGCGTAGGGGCAGGGGACGGCTACACCTTC.

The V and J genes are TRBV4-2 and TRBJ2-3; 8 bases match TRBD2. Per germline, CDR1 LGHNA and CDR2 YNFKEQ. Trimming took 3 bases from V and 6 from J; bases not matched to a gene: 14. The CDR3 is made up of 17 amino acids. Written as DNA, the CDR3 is TGTGCCAGCAGCCAGGGTTCCAGCGGGGGACTTGGGGATACGCAGTATTTT. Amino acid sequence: CASSQGSSGGLGDTQYF.

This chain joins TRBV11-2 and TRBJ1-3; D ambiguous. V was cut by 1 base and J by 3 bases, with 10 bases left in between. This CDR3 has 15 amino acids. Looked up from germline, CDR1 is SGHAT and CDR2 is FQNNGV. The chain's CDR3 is CASSLGLGFGNTIYF. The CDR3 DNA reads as TGTGCCAGCAGCTTAGGTCTGGGCTTTGGAAACACCATATATTTT.

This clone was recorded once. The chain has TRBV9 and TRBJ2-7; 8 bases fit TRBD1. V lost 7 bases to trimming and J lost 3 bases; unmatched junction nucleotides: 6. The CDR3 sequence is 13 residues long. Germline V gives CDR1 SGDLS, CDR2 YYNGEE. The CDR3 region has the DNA TGTGCCAGCGGAACCGGGACAGGCTACGAGCAGTACTTC. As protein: CASGTGTGYEQYF. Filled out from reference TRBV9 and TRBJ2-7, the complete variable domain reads DSGVTQTPKHLITATGQRVTLRCSPRSGDLSVYWYQQSLDQGLQFLIQYYNGEERAKGNILERFSAQQFPDLHSELNLSSLELGDSALYFCASGTGTGYEQYFGPGTRLTVT.

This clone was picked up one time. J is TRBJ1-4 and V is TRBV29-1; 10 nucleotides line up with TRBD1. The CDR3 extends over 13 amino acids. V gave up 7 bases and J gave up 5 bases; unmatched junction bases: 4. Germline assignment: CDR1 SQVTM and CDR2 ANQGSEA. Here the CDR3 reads CSAPGQGNEKLFF. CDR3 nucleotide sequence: TGCAGCGCCCCGGGACAGGGGAATGAAAAACTGTTTTTT.

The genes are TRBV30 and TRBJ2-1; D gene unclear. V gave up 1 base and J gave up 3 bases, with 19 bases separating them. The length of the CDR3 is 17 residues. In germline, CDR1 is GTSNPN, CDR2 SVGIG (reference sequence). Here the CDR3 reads CAWSEDSTMPLYNEQFF. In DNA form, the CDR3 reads TGTGCCTGGAGTGAAGACTCAACCATGCCCCTCTACAATGAGCAGTTCTTC. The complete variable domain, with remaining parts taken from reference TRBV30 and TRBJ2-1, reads SQTIHQWPATLVQPVGSPLSLECTVEGTSNPNLYWYRQAAGRGLQLLFYSVGIGQISSEVPQNLSASRPQDRQFILSSKKLLLSDSGFYLCAWSEDSTMPLYNEQFFGPGTRLTVL.

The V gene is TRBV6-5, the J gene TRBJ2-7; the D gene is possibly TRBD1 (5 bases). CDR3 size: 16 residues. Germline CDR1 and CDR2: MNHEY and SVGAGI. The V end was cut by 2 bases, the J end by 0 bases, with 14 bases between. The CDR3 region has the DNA TGTGCCAGCAGTTACCGGATAGGGGTCTACTCCTACGAGCAGTACTTC. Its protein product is CASSYRIGVYSYEQYF.

The CDR3 region has the DNA TGTGCCAGCGATTACAGGGTTACCATGAACACTGAAGCTTTCTTT. Its translation is CASDYRVTMNTEAFF. The V and J genes are TRBV18 and TRBJ1-1; D possibly corresponds to TRBD1 (6 bases). CDR1 and CDR2 from the germline V gene are KGHSH and LQKENI. With 8 bases removed from V and 0 bases from J, the gap between germline ends came to 16 bases. The CDR3 extends over 15 amino acids.